One sample yielded the 9 T cell receptor beta chains listed below, sequenced in a study of Graves' ophthalmopathy and Graves' hyperthyroidism. Amplification targeted the TCR beta CDR3 regions, with RNA transcripts as the source material. First-round RT-PCR relied on HTBI primers, and a second-round multiplex PCR came next. MiXCR was run by TCRdb on the multiplex PCR reads, yielding one entry per CDR3 protein. The sample holds about 550,000 distinct CDR3 sequences, 35% to 40% seen once. Input material: peripheral blood or thyroid tissue (not recorded which). The receptor source for this set is an adult man with Graves' hyperthyroidism.

In this sample, this clonotype turned up a few times. A read error is possible here, since a much larger clone lies one base away. The V call is TRBV20-1, the J call TRBJ2-7, with a weak D call TRBD1 (6 bases). The CDR3 runs 14 residues. Germline loops: CDR1 DFQATT, CDR2 SNEGSKA (reference sequence). The V end lost 4 bases, the J end lost 2 bases, and 15 bases lay between the germline ends. CDR3 DNA: TGCAGTGCTATGGGGCAGGGGATGACCTACGAGCAGTACTTC. Translating gives CSAMGQGMTYEQYF.

As regards this clonotype: The junction departs from the called germline gene at one end, perhaps through a read error. The chain employs TRBV20-1 and TRBJ1-5; D is perhaps TRBD1 (5 bases). From germline, CDR1 is DFQATT and CDR2 SNEGSKA (reference sequence). The length of the CDR3 is 14 residues. The CDR3 DNA sequence: TGCAGTGCTGCACCCGGGACTGGTAATCGGCCCCAGCATTTT. Translating it yields CSAAPGTGNRPQHF.

Turning to this clonotype: One end of the junction varies from germline; a read error may be responsible. The chain combines TRBV7-9 with TRBJ1-5, with D tentatively TRBD1 (6 bases). Germline assignment: CDR1 SEHNR and CDR2 FQNEAQ (reference sequence). This CDR3 has 18 residues. In DNA form, the CDR3 reads TGTGCCGGCAGCTTAGGCCAGGGGAGGGATAGAGGCAATCAGTCCCAGCATTTT. This gives the protein CAGSLGQGRDRGNQSQHF. Supplemented by reference TRBV7-9 and TRBJ1-5, the full variable domain reads DTGVSQNPRHKITKRGQNVTFRCDPISEHNRLYWYRQTLGQGPEFLTYFQNEAQLEKSRLLSDRFSAERPKGSFSTLEIQRTEQGDSAMYLCAGSLGQGRDRGNQSQHFGDGTRLSIL.

At least ten counts were recorded for this clonotype. The chain is built from TRBV7-9 and TRBJ2-5, with 7 bases fitting TRBD2. With V trimmed by 5 bases and J by 1 base, 13 bases remained unmatched. This CDR3 has 17 amino acids. CDR1 and CDR2 (germline): SEHNR, FQNEAQ (reference sequence). This CDR3 reads CASSPAPSGGPQETQYF. The CDR3 bases are TGTGCCAGCAGCCCTGCCCCTAGCGGAGGTCCCCAAGAGACCCAGTACTTC.

This chain connects TRBV9 to TRBJ2-7; TRBD2 agrees at 13 bases. CDR1 is SGDLS, CDR2 YYNGEE, per germline. The V segment lost 4 bases and the J segment 0 bases; nucleotides outside the gene matches: 7. The CDR3 covers 17 residues. CDR3 loop: CASSPGTSGISSYEQYF. CDR3 DNA: TGTGCCAGCAGCCCCGGGACTAGCGGGATCAGCTCCTACGAGCAGTACTTC. Full variable domain (rest looked up from reference TRBV9 and TRBJ2-7): DSGVTQTPKHLITATGQRVTLRCSPRSGDLSVYWYQQSLDQGLQFLIQYYNGEERAKGNILERFSAQQFPDLHSELNLSSLELGDSALYFCASSPGTSGISSYEQYFGPGTRLTVT.

The chain is built from TRBV29-1 and TRBJ2-5, with 10 positions matching TRBD1. The V and J ends lost 7 bases and 4 bases, in that order; junction bases with no gene match: 6. The CDR3 consists of 13 residues. CDR1 and CDR2 (germline): SQVTM, ANQGSEA. The CDR3, as DNA: TGCAGCGGCCGGGACAGGGGTGGAGAGACCCAGTACTTC. Protein product: CSGRDRGGETQYF.

This clonotype was recorded many times. This chain links TRBV6-1 with TRBJ2-7; possible D gene TRBD2, 6 bases. Germline CDR1 is MNHNS and CDR2 is SASEGT. Trimming shortened V by 6 bases and J by 5 bases, and 17 bases separated the two germline ends. This CDR3 is built from 14 residues. DNA of the CDR3: TGTGCCAGCAGATCCCGGGAGATAGACGACGAGCAGTACTTC. It is translated as CASRSREIDDEQYF.

As regards this clonotype: Germline is not matched at one junction end, which may reflect a read error. The V and J genes are TRBV29-1 and TRBJ1-2; 8 bases agree with TRBD1. CDR1 is SQVTM, CDR2 ANQGSEA, per germline. The CDR3 spans 13 residues. CDR3 sequence: CGVGTGQLTGYTF. DNA of the CDR3: TGCGGCGTTGGGACAGGCCAACTAACTGGCTACACCTTC.

As regards this clonotype: One junction end disagrees with the germline gene, perhaps due to a read error. The chain has TRBV7-9 and TRBJ2-5; TRBD2 agrees at 13 bases. This CDR3 comprises 18 residues. CDR1 and CDR2 from the germline V gene are SEHNR and FQNEAQ (reference sequence). This chain's CDR3 is CASSAMTSGGYFQETQHF. CDR3 in DNA: TGTGCCAGCAGCGCAATGACTAGCGGGGGGTATTTCCAAGAGACCCAGCACTTC. The entire variable domain, with the rest obtained from reference TRBV7-9 and TRBJ2-5, is as follows: DTGVSQNPRHKITKRGQNVTFRCDPISEHNRLYWYRQTLGQGPEFLTYFQNEAQLEKSRLLSDRFSAERPKGSFSTLEIQRTEQGDSAMYLCASSAMTSGGYFQETQHFGPGTRLLVL.